This TCR beta chain appears in the sequencing data of a study of T cell responses to AZD1222 COVID-19 vaccine. Study summary: Second-dose groups at about 4 or about 12 weeks were pooled. General study findings and limits: The study sampled repertoires only after the peak T cell response. Only a handful of AZD1222 recipients, roughly six in all, had baseline seropositivity. A reported finding is that nearly half of spike-specific TCRs target unmutated variant regions.

This table comes from immunoSEQ multiplex PCR, and its TCRdb copy is limited to in-frame clones, with some not included. This table has over 100,000 clones, over 90% appearing once. The CDR3 is 15 amino acids. V trimming: 5 bases; J trimming: 5 bases; junction bases outside the gene matches: 8. Germline CDR1 reads SGHVS; CDR2 reads FNYEAQ. As to this clone: Its target is unknown.

Sequenced material: peripheral blood, taken on day 0 of AZD1222 vaccination. This TCR derives from an adult in good health. J is TRBJ2-5 and V is TRBV7-6, with 10 bases fitting TRBD1. CDR3 sequence reads: CASSPDDRGRETQYF. CDR3 in DNA: TGTGCCAGCAGCCCCGACGACAGGGGGCGGGAGACCCAGTACTTC.